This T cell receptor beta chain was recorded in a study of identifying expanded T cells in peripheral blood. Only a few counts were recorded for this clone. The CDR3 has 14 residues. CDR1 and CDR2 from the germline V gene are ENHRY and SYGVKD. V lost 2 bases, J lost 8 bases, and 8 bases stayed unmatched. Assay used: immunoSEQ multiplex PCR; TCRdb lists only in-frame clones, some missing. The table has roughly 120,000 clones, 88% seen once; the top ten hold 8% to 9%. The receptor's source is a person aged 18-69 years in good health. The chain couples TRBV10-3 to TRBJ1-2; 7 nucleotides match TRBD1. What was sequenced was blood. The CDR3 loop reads CAISETTGKKGYTF. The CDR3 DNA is TGTGCCATCAGTGAGACGACAGGGAAAAAAGGCTACACCTTC.